Shown below are 19 T cell receptor beta chains from a single sample sequenced in a study of cytomegalovirus exposure and HLA in healthy donors. PCR primers comprised 60 Vbeta and 13 Jbeta primers. The data were produced by immunoSEQ multiplex PCR, yet TCRdb's version contains in-frame clones alone and is incomplete. The data hold roughly 120,000 clones, with around 81% observed a single time. Material: PBMCs. The receptors stem from a woman aged 40 to 55 in good health and CMV-seronegative.

The chain links TRBV7-2 to TRBJ2-5; perhaps TRBD1 as D (6 bases). The J call may be wrong; the DNA end is better matched by TRBJ2-7. The CDR3 totals 14 residues. Germline V gene lookup returns CDR1 SGHTA and CDR2 FQGNSA. Written as DNA, the CDR3 is TGTGCCAGCAGCTCCCGACAGGAGGCCTACGAGCAGTACTTC. This sequence encodes CASSSRQEAYEQYF.

The chain is built from TRBV28 and TRBJ1-5; 8 bases are a match to TRBD1. This CDR3 region has 17 residues. V gave up 5 bases and J gave up 0 bases; unmatched junction bases: 9. Germline V gives CDR1 MDHEN, CDR2 SYDVKM. DNA for the CDR3: TGTGCCAGCAGTCCCAGTGACAGGGGTTATAGCAATCAGCCCCAGCATTTT. It yields the protein CASSPSDRGYSNQPQHF.

The V call is TRBV7-9, the J call TRBJ2-7, with D possibly TRBD1 on 6 matching bases. The CDR3 contains 16 residues. V was clipped by 5 bases and J by 0 bases, with 17 bases between them. Germline V CDR1 and CDR2: SEHNR, FQNEAQ (reference sequence). DNA for the CDR3: TGTGCCAGCAGCCCTACCCTGTTGGACAGCTCCTACGAGCAGTACTTC. It translates to CASSPTLLDSSYEQYF.

In this sample, this clone turned up a few times. This sequence joins TRBV29-1 and TRBJ1-5; 7 positions agree with TRBD1. Germline loops: CDR1 SQVTM, CDR2 ANQGSEA. This CDR3 is built from 13 residues. V was pared by 6 bases and J by 6 bases, with 8 bases of the junction left unmatched. CDR3 bases: TGCAGCGTGGGGTCAGGGGGGAGTCAGCCCCAGCATTTT. Encoded protein: CSVGSGGSQPQHF.

V usage is TRBV7-9 and J usage is TRBJ2-1, with no clear D. CDR3 length: 12 residues. Germline V gene sequence: CDR1 SEHNR, CDR2 FQNEAQ (reference sequence). V lost 5 bases, J lost 9 bases, and 11 bases lay in between. The CDR3 DNA follows: TGTGCCAGCAGCACACCCAGAGGTGAGCAGTTCTTC. Protein sequence: CASSTPRGEQFF.

This clone came up a few times. The gene calls are TRBV29-1 and TRBJ1-1; D ambiguous. V was pared by 4 bases and J by 0 bases, with 9 bases between. The CDR3 spans 13 residues. Germline CDR1 is SQVTM and CDR2 is ANQGSEA. The CDR3 sequence: CSVAHSLNTEAFF. Written as DNA, the CDR3 is TGCAGCGTTGCTCACAGCTTGAACACTGAAGCTTTCTTT. Full variable domain (rest looked up from reference TRBV29-1 and TRBJ1-1): SAVISQKPSRDICQRGTSLTIQCQVDSQVTMMFWYRQQPGQSLTLIATANQGSEATYESGFVIDKFPISRPNLTFSTLTVSNMSPEDSSIYLCSVAHSLNTEAFFGQGTRLTVV.

J is TRBJ1-2 and V is TRBV7-3; tentative D call: TRBD1 (6 bases). Trimming cost V 5 bases and J 7 bases, with 14 bases left between them. The CDR3 consists of 13 residues. Germline lookup yields CDR1 SGHTA and CDR2 FQGTGA. This CDR3 reads CASSPNTGSGYTF. CDR3 nucleotide sequence: TGTGCCAGCAGCCCGAATACAGGGAGTGGCTACACCTTC.

V gene TRBV18 combines with J gene TRBJ2-7; D possibly corresponds to TRBD2 (7 bases). Germline V gene lookup returns CDR1 KGHSH and CDR2 LQKENI. The CDR3 runs to 14 residues. Trimming took 6 bases from V and 6 from J, leaving 18 bases between them. CDR3 in amino acids: CASSRTGGRGEQYF. In DNA, the CDR3 is TGTGCCAGCTCCCGTACCGGGGGGCGGGGCGAGCAGTACTTC.

The table lists this clone with a few counts. The chain carries TRBV30 and TRBJ1-1; possible D gene TRBD1, 6 bases. The V gene's germline CDR1 is GTSNPN and CDR2 SVGIG (reference sequence). This CDR3 comprises 13 residues. The V gene lost 6 bases and the J gene lost 1 base, with 12 bases spanning the gap. The CDR3 DNA sequence: TGTGCCTGCCTCGGACAGCGGAACACTGAAGCTTTCTTT. It is translated as CACLGQRNTEAFF.

The rearrangement uses TRBV18 and TRBJ1-3; perhaps TRBD1 as D (6 bases). The V end lost 6 bases, the J end lost 0 bases, and 12 bases lay between the germline ends. The germline CDR1 and CDR2 sequences are KGHSH and LQKENI. The CDR3 loop spans 15 amino acids. The CDR3 coding sequence is TGTGCCAGCTCCCGAACAGGGTCCTCTGGAAACACCATATATTTT. The encoded protein is CASSRTGSSGNTIYF. The complete variable domain, with remaining parts taken from reference TRBV18 and TRBJ1-3, reads NAGVMQNPRHLVRRRGQEARLRCSPMKGHSHVYWYRQLPEEGLKFMVYLQKENIIDESGMPKERFSAEFPKEGPSILRIQQVVRGDSAAYFCASSRTGSSGNTIYFGEGSWLTVV.

Comments on this clone: At one of its ends the junction is not consistent with the germline gene, which may arise from a read error. V gene TRBV4-1 combines with J gene TRBJ1-4; the D gene is possibly TRBD1 (6 bases). This CDR3 contains 15 residues. CDR1 is MGHRA and CDR2 is YSYEKL in the germline V gene. The CDR3 coding sequence is TGCGCCAGCAGCCAATACCAGGGGACAAATGAAAAACTGTCTTTT. Amino acids: CASSQYQGTNEKLSF.

This clone was seen only once. For the CDR3, the DNA is TGTGCCAGCAGGCGGGACAGGGGCTCAGAGACCCAGTACTTC. Amino acids: CASRRDRGSETQYF. The chain joins TRBV5-4 to TRBJ2-5; TRBD1 matches 10 bases. Germline CDR1 is SGHNT and CDR2 is YYREEE (reference sequence). There are 14 residues in the CDR3. The V gene end was trimmed by 5 bases and the J gene end by 4 bases; junction bases not matched to a gene: 5.

This clone has more than one count but fewer than ten. The chain couples TRBV19 to TRBJ2-2, with a possible D match to TRBD1 (5 bases). Per the germline V gene, CDR1 is LNHDA and CDR2 is SQIVND (reference sequence). The germline V and J ends were trimmed by 3 bases and 7 bases, with 12 bases remaining between them. There are 14 residues in the CDR3. The CDR3 DNA follows: TGTGCCAGTAGTATGGTGGCAGGGCACGGGGAGCTGTTTTTT. Its translation is CASSMVAGHGELFF. The whole variable domain, remainder taken from reference TRBV19 and TRBJ2-2, is DGGITQSPKYLFRKEGQNVTLSCEQNLNHDAMYWYRQDPGQGLRLIYYSQIVNDFQKGDIAEGYSVSREKKESFPLTVTSAQKNPTAFYLCASSMVAGHGELFFGEGSRLTVL.

The genes are TRBV7-2 and TRBJ2-1; TRBD2 agrees at 9 bases. Germline V gene data show CDR1 as SGHTA and CDR2 as FQGNSA. V shed 8 bases and J 8 bases; nucleotides not matched to a gene: 16. CDR3 length equals 16 residues. The chain's CDR3 is CASAGGKREDSHEQFF. DNA of the CDR3: TGTGCCAGCGCTGGGGGAAAGCGGGAGGATTCTCATGAGCAGTTCTTC.

This chain joins TRBV7-2 and TRBJ1-5, with TRBD1 matching over 9 bases. V was pared by 1 base and J by 0 bases, with 7 bases of the junction left unmatched. Germline V CDR1 and CDR2: SGHTA, FQGNSA. This CDR3 is 18 amino acids long. The DNA for the CDR3 is TGTGCCAGCAGCTTAGGTGGGACAGGGCTGTTTAGCAATCAGCCCCAGCATTTT. As protein: CASSLGGTGLFSNQPQHF.

The gene calls are TRBV7-3 and TRBJ1-1; tentative D call: TRBD1 (5 bases). The CDR3 sequence is 13 residues long. Germline loops: CDR1 SGHTA, CDR2 FQGTGA. Trimming removed 5 bases at V and 1 base at J, with 8 bases between. This chain's CDR3 is CASSQGGNTEAFF. Written as DNA, the CDR3 is TGTGCCAGCAGCCAGGGAGGGAACACTGAAGCTTTCTTT.

A remark on this clone: The junction differs from germline at one of its ends, possibly a read error. This chain uses TRBV7-9 with TRBJ2-1; possible D gene TRBD2, 7 bases. The CDR3 extends over 16 amino acids. The germline V gene encodes CDR1 SEHNR and CDR2 FQNEAQ (reference sequence). The chain's CDR3 is CSSSLEKDGGGGEQFF. The DNA of the CDR3 is TGTTCCAGCAGCTTAGAAAAGGATGGCGGGGGCGGAGAGCAGTTCTTC.

J is TRBJ2-7 and V is TRBV27; 7 bases map to TRBD2. The germline V gene has CDR1 MNHEY and CDR2 SMNVEV (reference sequence). Trimming at V came to 3 bases and at J to 1 base, leaving 3 bases not matched to a gene. This CDR3 has 14 residues. Here the CDR3 DNA reads TGTGCCAGCAGTTTGCTAGCGGCTTCCTACGAGCAGTACTTC. Amino acids: CASSLLAASYEQYF.

The V gene is TRBV7-2, the J gene TRBJ1-2; D remains unclear. CDR1 and CDR2 from the germline V gene are SGHTA and FQGNSA. This CDR3 region has 17 residues. Trimming took 2 bases from V and 1 from J, leaving 17 bases between them. The chain's CDR3 is CASSLLATTKSNYGYTF. The CDR3, as DNA: TGTGCCAGCAGCTTACTAGCCACCACGAAAAGTAACTATGGCTACACCTTC.